A selection of T cell receptor beta chains follows, all from one sample in a study of OX40 agonist ivuxolimab in advanced cancers. TCRdb's table, derived via immunoSEQ multiplex PCR, lists solely in-frame clones and lacks some. The sample comprises 25,000 to 30,000 clones, around 85% of which are singletons, and around 15% rests with the top ten. The specimen comprised CD4+ or CD8+ T cells sorted from blood, sampled in a trial of the OX40 agonist ivuxolimab. These receptors originate from an adult with an advanced solid tumor such as melanoma, head and neck, liver or kidney cancer. Each CDR3 is given with its conserved first and last residue. A D gene is named only where the DNA matches it firmly. Some rows have no size entry. The others give once, few or many, or a class for an expanded clone.

TGTGCCAGCAGGCTCGGGGGGAGGGCAGAGACCCAGTACTTC | CASRLGGRAETQYF | TRBJ2-5 | - | TRBV28 | TRBD2
TGTGCCAGTAGTATCTTCTCCAGGCCGAACACTGAAGCTTTCTTT | CASSIFSRPNTEAFF | TRBJ1-1 | - | TRBV19 | -
TGTGCCAGCAGCCAAGAACCTCCTCGGATGGGGCTGAGTAGCACTGAAGCTTTCTTT | CASSQEPPRMGLSSTEAFF | TRBJ1-1 | - | TRBV14 | -
TGTGCCAGCAGCCCCAAACCCTACGAGCAGTACTTC | CASSPKPYEQYF | TRBJ2-7 | - | TRBV7-8 | -
TGTGCCAGCAGTGAAGCTCGGCTCCCAGGGGCAGAGACCCAGTACTTC | CASSEARLPGAETQYF | TRBJ2-5 | - | TRBV2 | -
TGTGCCATCAGGCAGGGGAGCAGCACAGATACGCAGTATTTT | CAIRQGSSTDTQYF | TRBJ2-3 | - | TRBV10-3 | -
TGTGCCAGCATGGGACTAGCGGGGGGCCTAAGCTCCTACAATGAGCAGTTCTTC | CASMGLAGGLSSYNEQFF | TRBJ2-1 | - | TRBV5-6 | TRBD2
TGTGCCAGCAGCGTAGGGAACACCGGGGAGCTGTTTTTT | CASSVGNTGELFF | TRBJ2-2 | - | TRBV9 | -
TGTGCCAGCAGCCACCGACTCGACCCCCAGGAGACCCAGTACTTC | CASSHRLDPQETQYF | TRBJ2-5 | once | TRBV7-8 | -
TGCGCCAGCAGCGGGAAAGGGGTTAATGAAAAACTGTTTTTT | CASSGKGVNEKLFF | TRBJ1-4 | few | TRBV4-1 | -
TGTGCCACCGGGTGGAATCAGCCCCAGCATTTT | CATGWNQPQHF | TRBJ1-5 | - | TRBV6-5 | -